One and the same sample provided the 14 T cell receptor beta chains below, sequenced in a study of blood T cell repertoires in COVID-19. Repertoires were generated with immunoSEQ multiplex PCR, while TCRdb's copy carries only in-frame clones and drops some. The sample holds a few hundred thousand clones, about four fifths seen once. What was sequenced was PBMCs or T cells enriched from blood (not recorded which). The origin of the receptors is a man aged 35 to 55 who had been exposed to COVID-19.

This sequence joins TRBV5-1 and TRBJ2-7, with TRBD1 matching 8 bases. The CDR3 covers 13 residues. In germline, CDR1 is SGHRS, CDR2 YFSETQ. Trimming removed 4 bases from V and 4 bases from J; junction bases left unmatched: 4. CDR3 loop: CASSRGDRYEQYF. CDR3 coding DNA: TGCGCCAGCAGCAGGGGGGACAGGTACGAGCAGTACTTC.

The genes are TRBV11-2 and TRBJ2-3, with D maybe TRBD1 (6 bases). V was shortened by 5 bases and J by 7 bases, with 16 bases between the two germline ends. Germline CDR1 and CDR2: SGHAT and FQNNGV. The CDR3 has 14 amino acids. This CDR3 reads CASSKGTGRHTQYF. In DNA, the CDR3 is TGTGCCAGCAGCAAGGGAACAGGGCGGCATACGCAGTATTTT.

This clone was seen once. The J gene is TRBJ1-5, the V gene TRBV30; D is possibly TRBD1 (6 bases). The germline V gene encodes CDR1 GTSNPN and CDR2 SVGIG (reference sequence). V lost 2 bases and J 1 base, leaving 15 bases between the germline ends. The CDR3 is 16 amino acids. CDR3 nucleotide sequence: TGTGCCTGGAGTCCCAGGGGCCCCCTGAGCAATCAGCCCCAGCATTTT. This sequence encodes CAWSPRGPLSNQPQHF.

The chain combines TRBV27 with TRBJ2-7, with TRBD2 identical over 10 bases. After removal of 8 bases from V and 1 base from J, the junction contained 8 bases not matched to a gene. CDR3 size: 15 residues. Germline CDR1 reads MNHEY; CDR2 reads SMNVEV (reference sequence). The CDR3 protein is CASWGRGLASYEQYF. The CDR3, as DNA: TGTGCCAGCTGGGGCCGGGGACTAGCGTCCTACGAGCAGTACTTC.

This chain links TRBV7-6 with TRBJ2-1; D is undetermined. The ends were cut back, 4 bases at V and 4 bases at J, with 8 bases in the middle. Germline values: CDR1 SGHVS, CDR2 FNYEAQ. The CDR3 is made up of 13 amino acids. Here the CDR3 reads CASSSTIYNEQFF. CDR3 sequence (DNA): TGTGCCAGCAGCTCAACAATATACAATGAGCAGTTCTTC.

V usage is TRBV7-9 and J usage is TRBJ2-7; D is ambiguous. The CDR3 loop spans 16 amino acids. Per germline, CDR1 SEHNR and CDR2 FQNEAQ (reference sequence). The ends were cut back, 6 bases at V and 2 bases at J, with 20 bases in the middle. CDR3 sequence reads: CASRSLGRGPTYEQYF. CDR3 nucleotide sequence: TGTGCCAGCAGATCCCTAGGTCGTGGTCCGACCTACGAGCAGTACTTC.

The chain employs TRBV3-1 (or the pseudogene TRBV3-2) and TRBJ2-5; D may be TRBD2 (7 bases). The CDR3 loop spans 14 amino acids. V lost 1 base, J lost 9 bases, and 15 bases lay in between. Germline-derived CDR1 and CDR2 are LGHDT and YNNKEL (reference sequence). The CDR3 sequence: CASSQVAGGRSQYF. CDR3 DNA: TGTGCCAGCAGCCAAGTGGCCGGGGGGCGCTCCCAGTACTTC.

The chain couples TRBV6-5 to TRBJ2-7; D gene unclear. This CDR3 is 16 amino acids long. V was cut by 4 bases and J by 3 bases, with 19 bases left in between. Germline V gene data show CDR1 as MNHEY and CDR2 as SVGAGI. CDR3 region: CASSLYGLSTSYEQYF. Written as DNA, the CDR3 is TGTGCCAGCAGTTTATATGGGCTCTCAACGAGCTACGAGCAGTACTTC.

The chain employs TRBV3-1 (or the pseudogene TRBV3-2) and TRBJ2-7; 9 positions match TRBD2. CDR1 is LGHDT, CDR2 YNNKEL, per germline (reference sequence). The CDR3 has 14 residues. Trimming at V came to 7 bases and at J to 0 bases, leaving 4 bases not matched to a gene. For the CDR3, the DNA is TGTGCCAGCACCACGACTAGCGGCTCCTACGAGCAGTACTTC. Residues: CASTTTSGSYEQYF.

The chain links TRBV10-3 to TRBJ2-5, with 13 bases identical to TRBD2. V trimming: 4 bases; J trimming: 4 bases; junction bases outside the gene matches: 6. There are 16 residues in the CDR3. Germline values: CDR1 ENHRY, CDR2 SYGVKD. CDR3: CAISGGLAGFVETQYF. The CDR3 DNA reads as TGTGCCATCAGTGGGGGACTAGCGGGATTTGTAGAGACCCAGTACTTC.

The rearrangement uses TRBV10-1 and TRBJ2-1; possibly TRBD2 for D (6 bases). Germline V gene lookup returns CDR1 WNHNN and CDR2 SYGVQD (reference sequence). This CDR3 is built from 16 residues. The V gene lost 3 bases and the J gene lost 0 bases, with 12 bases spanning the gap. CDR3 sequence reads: CASSEYAGSSYNEQFF. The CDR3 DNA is TGCGCCAGCAGTGAATACGCCGGGAGCTCCTACAATGAGCAGTTCTTC.

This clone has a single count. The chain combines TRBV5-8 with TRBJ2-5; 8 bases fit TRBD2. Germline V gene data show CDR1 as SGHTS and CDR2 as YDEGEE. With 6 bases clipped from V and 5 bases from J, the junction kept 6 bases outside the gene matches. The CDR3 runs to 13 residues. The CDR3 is CASKNERGETQYF. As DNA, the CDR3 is TGTGCCAGCAAAAACGAGCGGGGGGAGACCCAGTACTTC. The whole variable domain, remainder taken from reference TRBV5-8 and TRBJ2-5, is EAGVTQSPTHLIKTRGQQATLRCSPISGHTSVYWYQQALGLGLQFLLWYDEGEERNRGNFPPRFSGRQFPNYSSELNVNALELEDSALYLCASKNERGETQYFGPGTRLLVL.

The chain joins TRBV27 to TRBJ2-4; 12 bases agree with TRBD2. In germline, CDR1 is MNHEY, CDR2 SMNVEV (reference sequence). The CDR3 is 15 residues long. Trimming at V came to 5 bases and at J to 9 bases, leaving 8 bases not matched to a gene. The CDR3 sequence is CASSPQGLAGFIQYF. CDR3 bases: TGTGCCAGCAGTCCTCAAGGACTAGCGGGATTCATTCAGTACTTC.

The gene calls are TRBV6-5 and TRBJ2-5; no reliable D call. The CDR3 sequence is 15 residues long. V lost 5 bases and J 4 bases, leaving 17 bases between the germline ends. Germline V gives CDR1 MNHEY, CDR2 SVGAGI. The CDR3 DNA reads TGTGCCAGCAGTCCCCCCTCTCTAAGAGGAGAGACCCAGTACTTC. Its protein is CASSPPSLRGETQYF.